This TCR beta chain emerged from a study of blood T cell repertoires in COVID-19. Across the whole study: The United States, Italy and Spain were the sources of the acute and convalescent COVID-19 samples. T cells, B-cell-depleted T cells, or PBMCs provided the cDNA or gDNA that served as material.

The CDR3 is 14 amino acids. CDR1 SGDLS and CDR2 YYNGEE come from the germline V gene. Trimming removed 1 base at V and 6 bases at J, with 11 bases between. Sequencing used immunoSEQ multiplex PCR; TCRdb keeps in-frame clones, though not all of them. The table has approximately 50,000 clones, roughly 85% seen once. This clone was recorded once. The sequence was obtained from a human donor in a cohort sampled during active COVID-19. Sequenced sample: peripheral blood. The J gene is TRBJ2-1, the V gene TRBV9; TRBD1 might be the D (5 bases). The CDR3 here is CASSVMTDSNEQFF. In DNA form, the CDR3 reads TGTGCCAGCAGCGTAATGACCGACAGCAATGAGCAGTTCTTC. The whole variable domain, filled in from reference TRBV9 and TRBJ2-1, reads DSGVTQTPKHLITATGQRVTLRCSPRSGDLSVYWYQQSLDQGLQFLIQYYNGEERAKGNILERFSAQQFPDLHSELNLSSLELGDSALYFCASSVMTDSNEQFFGPGTRLTVL.